This TCR beta chain was found in a study of blood T cell repertoires in COVID-19. At the level of the study: Nucleic acid was either cDNA or gDNA, and it came from T cells, B-cell-depleted T cells, or PBMCs.

Trimming took 0 bases from V and 9 from J; bases not matched to a gene: 10. Germline assignment: CDR1 LGHDT and CDR2 YNNKEL (reference sequence). This CDR3 is 17 amino acids long. This clone has a handful of counts. In the original processing: Nucleated cell counts were estimated from reference gene primer amplification. Clones were read by immunoSEQ multiplex PCR, and TCRdb kept only the in-frame ones, dropping some. V and J calls and clone size are those listed in that table; D and trimming were worked out from the DNA. The top ten hold roughly 2.5% of the sample, which has over 200,000 clones, 87% seen once.

Sequenced: peripheral blood. The source of this sequence is a woman aged 50 to 60 with acute or convalescent COVID-19. J is TRBJ2-1 and V is TRBV3-1 (or the pseudogene TRBV3-2); TRBD2 matches 11 bases. CDR3 coding DNA: TGTGCCAGCAGCCAAGATAGGGCTAGCGGGAGGTACCTTGAGCAGTTCTTC. Translating gives CASSQDRASGRYLEQFF.